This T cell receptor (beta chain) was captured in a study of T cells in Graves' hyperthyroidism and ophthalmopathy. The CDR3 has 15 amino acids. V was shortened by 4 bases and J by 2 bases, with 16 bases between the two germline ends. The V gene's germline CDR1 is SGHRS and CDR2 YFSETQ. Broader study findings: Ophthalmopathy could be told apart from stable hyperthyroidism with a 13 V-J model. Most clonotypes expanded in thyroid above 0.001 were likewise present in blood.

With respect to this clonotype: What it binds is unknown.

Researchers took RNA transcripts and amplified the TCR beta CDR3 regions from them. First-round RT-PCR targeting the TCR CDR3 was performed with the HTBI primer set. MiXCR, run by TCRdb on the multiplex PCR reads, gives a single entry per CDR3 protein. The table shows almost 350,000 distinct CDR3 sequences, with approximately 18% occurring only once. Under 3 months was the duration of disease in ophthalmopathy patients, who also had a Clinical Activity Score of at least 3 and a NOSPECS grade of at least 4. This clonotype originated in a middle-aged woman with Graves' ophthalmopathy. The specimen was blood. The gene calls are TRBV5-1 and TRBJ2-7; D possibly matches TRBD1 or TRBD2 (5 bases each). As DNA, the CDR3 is TGCGCCAGCAGCATGTACCCAGGGACCGCCTACGAGCAGTACTTC. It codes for CASSMYPGTAYEQYF.